Ten or more counts support the clone carrying this T cell receptor (beta chain). Its antigen remains unknown. The sequenced patients had an expansion of CD8+CD57+ cells seen by flow cytometry. In all patients, the disease was severe acquired aplastic anemia. This sample was taken from a study of CD8+CD57+ T cells in acquired aplastic anemia. Study details: Mean DNA quantity obtained from sorted CD4+ and CD8+ cells was around 3.2 ug.

Points from the study as a whole: The same twenty-nine CD8+ CDR3 sequences occurred in patients and in controls.

The germline V gene encodes CDR1 SGHVS and CDR2 FNYEAQ. The CDR3 totals 15 residues. V lost 5 bases, J lost 5 bases, and 18 bases lay in between. Profiling of TCR beta VDJ combinations and CDR3 sequences used genomic DNA as template. TCRdb called the reads again in MiXCR, with one record for every CDR3 protein. Altogether 150,000 or so distinct CDR3 sequences are present, about 54% being singletons, with the ten largest covering roughly 12%. The specimen sequenced was sorted CD4+, CD8+, or CD8+CD57+ T cells (not recorded which) from PBMCs. V usage is TRBV7-6 and J usage is TRBJ1-1; tentative D call: TRBD1 (6 bases). This receptor was taken from a human donor with aplastic anemia. In nucleotides, the CDR3 is TGTGCCAGCAGCATGTTACAGGGAGGAAGGACTGAAGCTTTCTTT. Translated: CASSMLQGGRTEAFF. Full variable domain (outside the CDR3, taken from reference TRBV7-6 and TRBJ1-1): GAGVSQSPRYKVTKRGQDVALRCDPISGHVSLYWYRQALGQGPEFLTYFNYEAQQDKSGLPNDRFSAERPEGSISTLTIQRTEQRDSAMYRCASSMLQGGRTEAFFGQGTRLTVV.